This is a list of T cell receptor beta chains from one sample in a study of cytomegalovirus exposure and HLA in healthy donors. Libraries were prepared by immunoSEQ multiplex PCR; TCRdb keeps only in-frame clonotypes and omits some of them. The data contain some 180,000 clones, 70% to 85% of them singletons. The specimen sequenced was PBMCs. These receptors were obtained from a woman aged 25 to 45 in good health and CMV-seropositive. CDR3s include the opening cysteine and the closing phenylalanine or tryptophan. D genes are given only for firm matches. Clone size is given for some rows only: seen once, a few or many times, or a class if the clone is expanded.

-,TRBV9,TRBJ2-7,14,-,CASSVGGLMDEQYF,TGTGCCAGCAGCGTAGGGGGGCTAATGGACGAGCAGTACTTC
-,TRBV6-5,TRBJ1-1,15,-,CASSTGSGYVTEAFF,TGTGCCAGCAGTACGGGCAGCGGGTACGTCACTGAAGCTTTCTTT
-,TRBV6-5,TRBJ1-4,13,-,CASSRGRGGKLFF,TGTGCCAGCAGTCGAGGACGAGGAGGAAAACTGTTTTTT
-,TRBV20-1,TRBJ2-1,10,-,CSASPDEQFF,TGCAGTGCTAGTCCCGATGAGCAGTTCTTC
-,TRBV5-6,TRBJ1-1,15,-,CASSPIQGMNTEAFF,TGTGCCAGCAGCCCAATACAGGGTATGAACACTGAAGCTTTCTTT
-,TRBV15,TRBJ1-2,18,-,CATSKGLRGQPSNYGYTF,TGTGCCACCAGCAAAGGGCTCCGAGGACAGCCTTCTAACTATGGCTACACCTTC
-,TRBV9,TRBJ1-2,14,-,CASSAGQSNYGYTF,TGTGCCAGCAGCGCAGGACAGTCCAACTATGGCTACACCTTC
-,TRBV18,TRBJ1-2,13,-,CASSPPAGYGYTF,TGTGCCAGCTCACCACCGGCAGGCTATGGCTACACCTTC
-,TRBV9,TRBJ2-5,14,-,CASNPAGGVETQYF,TGTGCCAGCAACCCAGCCGGGGGAGTGGAGACCCAGTACTTC
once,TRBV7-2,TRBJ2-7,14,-,CASSSQKGPYEQYF,TGTGCCAGCAGCTCCCAAAAGGGGCCCTACGAGCAGTACTTC
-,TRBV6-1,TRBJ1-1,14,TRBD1,CASRDRGGSTEAFF,TGTGCCAGCAGGGACAGGGGCGGGAGCACTGAAGCTTTCTTT
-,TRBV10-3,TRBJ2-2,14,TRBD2,CATSRDSGAGELFF,TGTGCCACGTCGAGGGATAGCGGGGCCGGGGAGCTGTTTTTT
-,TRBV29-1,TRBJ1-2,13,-,CSVERESNYGYTF,TGCAGCGTTGAAAGGGAGAGCAACTATGGCTACACCTTC
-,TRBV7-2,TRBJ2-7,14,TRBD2,CASRTGTSGYEQYF,TGTGCCAGCAGAACCGGGACTAGCGGCTACGAGCAGTACTTC
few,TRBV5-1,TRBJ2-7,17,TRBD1,CASSSMGQGSLLGEQYF,TGCGCCAGCAGCTCGATGGGACAGGGAAGCCTTCTCGGCGAGCAGTACTTC
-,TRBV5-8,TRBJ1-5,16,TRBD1,CASSRRFNRGNQPQHF,TGTGCCAGCAGCCGTAGATTCAACAGGGGTAATCAGCCCCAGCATTTT
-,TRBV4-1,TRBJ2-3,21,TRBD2,CASSQEPLRLAGGKSTDTQYF,TGCGCCAGCAGCCAAGAACCCCTCAGACTAGCGGGGGGGAAAAGCACAGATACGCAGTATTTT
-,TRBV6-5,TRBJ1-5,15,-,CASSYSAGNHQPQHF,TGTGCCAGCAGTTACTCGGCAGGGAATCATCAGCCCCAGCATTTT
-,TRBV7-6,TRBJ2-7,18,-,CASSLTPFSGGASYEQYF,TGTGCCAGCAGCTTAACCCCCTTCAGCGGAGGGGCCTCCTACGAGCAGTACTTC
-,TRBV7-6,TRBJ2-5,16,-,CASSSLARQVQETQYF,TGTGCCAGCAGCTCCCTAGCACGGCAGGTACAAGAGACCCAGTACTTC
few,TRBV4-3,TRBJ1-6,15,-,CASRGATLNNSPLHF,TGCGCCAGCAGGGGAGCGACATTGAATAATTCACCCCTCCACTTT
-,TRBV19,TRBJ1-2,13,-,CASSMLGMRGYTF,TGTGCCAGTAGTATGCTCGGGATGAGGGGCTACACCTTC
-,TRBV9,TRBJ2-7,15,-,CASSESGDSANEQYF,TGTGCCAGCAGCGAGTCGGGGGACAGTGCCAACGAGCAGTACTTC
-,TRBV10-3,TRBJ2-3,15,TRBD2,CAIRSAGSSTDTQYF,TGTGCCATCAGATCAGCGGGGTCTAGCACAGATACGCAGTATTTT
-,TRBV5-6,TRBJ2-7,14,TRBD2,CASSLGGGPAEQYF,TGTGCCAGCAGCTTGGGCGGGGGGCCGGCCGAGCAGTACTTC
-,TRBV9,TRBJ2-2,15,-,CASSPTGSNTGELFF,TGTGCCAGCAGCCCAACAGGTTCGAACACCGGGGAGCTGTTTTTT
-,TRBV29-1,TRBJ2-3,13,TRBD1,CSADRLSTDTQYF,TGCAGCGCGGACAGGTTAAGCACAGATACGCAGTATTTT
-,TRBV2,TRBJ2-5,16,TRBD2,CASRGGLAGAQETQYF,TGTGCCAGCAGGGGGGGACTAGCGGGGGCCCAAGAGACCCAGTACTTC
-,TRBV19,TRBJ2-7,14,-,CASSIGGRVDEQYF,TGTGCCAGTAGTATCGGGGGTAGGGTCGACGAGCAGTACTTC
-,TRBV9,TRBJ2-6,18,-,CASSVSMRGLGGANVLTF,TGTGCCAGCAGCGTCTCGATGAGGGGGTTAGGTGGGGCCAACGTCCTGACTTTC
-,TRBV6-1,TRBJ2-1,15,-,CASSVVVGEANEQFF,TGTGCCAGCAGTGTGGTTGTGGGAGAAGCCAATGAGCAGTTCTTC
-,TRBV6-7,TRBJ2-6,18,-,CASSPYRAPLSGANVLTF,TGTGCCAGCAGTCCATACAGGGCCCCCCTCTCTGGGGCCAACGTCCTGACTTTC
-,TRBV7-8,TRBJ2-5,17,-,CASSWMYREVTAETQYF,TGTGCCAGCAGCTGGATGTACAGGGAAGTTACTGCAGAGACCCAGTACTTC
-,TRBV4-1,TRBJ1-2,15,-,CASSLAGVLNYGYTF,TGCGCCAGCAGCCTCGCGGGGGTCCTCAACTATGGCTACACCTTC
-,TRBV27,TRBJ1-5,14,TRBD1,CASSSWTGNQPQHF,TGTGCCAGCAGTTCATGGACAGGGAATCAGCCCCAGCATTTT